This T cell receptor (beta chain) comes out of a study of blood T cell repertoires in COVID-19. Study summary: Collection of acute and convalescent COVID-19 samples took place in the United States, Italy and Spain. Sample material is recorded as cDNA or gDNA derived from T cells, B-cell-depleted T cells, or PBMCs.

This clone occurred a few times. In the original processing: Quantification of nucleated cells was approximated via reference gene primer amplification. Clones were read by immunoSEQ multiplex PCR, and TCRdb kept only the in-frame ones, dropping some. That table is the source of V, J and clone size, and D and trimming were worked out from the DNA. The sample has approximately 190,000 clones, around 80% seen once; the top ten hold around 20%. The CDR3 sequence is 14 residues long. Germline CDR1 reads LGHDT; CDR2 reads YNNKEL (reference sequence). The V gene end was trimmed by 1 base and the J gene end by 6 bases; junction bases not matched to a gene: 3.

The sample was peripheral blood. This TCR was sampled from a human donor in a cohort sampled during active COVID-19. The chain has TRBV3-1 (or the pseudogene TRBV3-2) and TRBJ1-2; 9 positions agree with TRBD1. The CDR3 sequence: CASSQAGQGDGYTF. The CDR3 nucleotides read TGTGCCAGCAGCCAAGCGGGACAGGGCGATGGCTACACCTTC.